This T cell receptor (beta chain) was obtained from a study of T cell changes during pregnancy in multiple sclerosis. After removal of 5 bases from V and 2 bases from J, the junction contained 7 bases not matched to a gene. Germline CDR1 is SGDLS and CDR2 is YYNGEE. This CDR3 contains 15 residues. Profiling relied on immunoSEQ multiplex PCR, and the TCRdb table lists in-frame clones only, not all of them. The profile shows about 92,000 clones, over 80% of them singletons. The TCR comes from a female donor with multiple sclerosis, enrolled in a pregnancy study. Specimen: peripheral blood, collected in the first trimester of pregnancy. This chain links TRBV9 with TRBJ1-5, with 7 bases that match TRBD1. The DNA for the CDR3 is TGTGCCAGCAGTCTCGGGACAGCGGGCAATCAGCCCCAGCATTTT. Its protein product is CASSLGTAGNQPQHF.